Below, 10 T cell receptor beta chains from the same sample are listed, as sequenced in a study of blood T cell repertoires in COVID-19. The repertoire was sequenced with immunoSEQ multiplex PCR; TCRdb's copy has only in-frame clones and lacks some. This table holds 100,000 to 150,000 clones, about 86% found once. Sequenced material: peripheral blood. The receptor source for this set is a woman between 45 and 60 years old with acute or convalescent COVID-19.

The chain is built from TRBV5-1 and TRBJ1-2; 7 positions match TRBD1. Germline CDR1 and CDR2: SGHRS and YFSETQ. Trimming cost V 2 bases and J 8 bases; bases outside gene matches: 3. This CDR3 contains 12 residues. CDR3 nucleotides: TGCGCCAGCAGCTTACAGGGGAGAGGCTACACCTTC. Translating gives CASSLQGRGYTF.

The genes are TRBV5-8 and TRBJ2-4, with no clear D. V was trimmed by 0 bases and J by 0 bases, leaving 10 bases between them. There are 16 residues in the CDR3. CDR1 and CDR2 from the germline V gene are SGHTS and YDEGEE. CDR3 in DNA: TGTGCCAGCAGCTTGGAAAGACACCTAGCCAAAAACATTCAGTACTTC. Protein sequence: CASSLERHLAKNIQYF.

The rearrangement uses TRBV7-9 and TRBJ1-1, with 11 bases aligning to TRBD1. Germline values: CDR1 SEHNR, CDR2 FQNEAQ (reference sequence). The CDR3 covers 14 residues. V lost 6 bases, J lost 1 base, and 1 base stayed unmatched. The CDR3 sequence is CASRGTGGNTEAFF. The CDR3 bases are TGTGCCAGCAGAGGGACAGGGGGGAACACTGAAGCTTTCTTT.

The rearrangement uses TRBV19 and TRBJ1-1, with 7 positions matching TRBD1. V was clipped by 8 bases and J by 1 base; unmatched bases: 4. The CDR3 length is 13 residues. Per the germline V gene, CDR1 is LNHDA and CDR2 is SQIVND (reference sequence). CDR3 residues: CASGYRGNTEAFF. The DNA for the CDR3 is TGTGCCAGTGGCTACAGGGGGAACACTGAAGCTTTCTTT. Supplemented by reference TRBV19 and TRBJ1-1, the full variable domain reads DGGITQSPKYLFRKEGQNVTLSCEQNLNHDAMYWYRQDPGQGLRLIYYSQIVNDFQKGDIAEGYSVSREKKESFPLTVTSAQKNPTAFYLCASGYRGNTEAFFGQGTRLTVV.

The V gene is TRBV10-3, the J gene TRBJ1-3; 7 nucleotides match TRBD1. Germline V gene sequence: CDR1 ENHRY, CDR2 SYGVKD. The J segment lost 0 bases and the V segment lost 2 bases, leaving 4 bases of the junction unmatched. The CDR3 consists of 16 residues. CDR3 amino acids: CAISEPSGGSGNTIYF. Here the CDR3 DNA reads TGTGCCATCAGTGAGCCTTCAGGGGGCTCTGGAAACACCATATATTTT.

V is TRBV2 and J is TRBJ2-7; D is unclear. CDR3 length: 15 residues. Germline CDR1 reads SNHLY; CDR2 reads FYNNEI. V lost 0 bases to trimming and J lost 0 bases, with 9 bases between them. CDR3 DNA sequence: TGTGCCAGCAGTGAAGCGCCGAGGAGCTCCTACGAGCAGTACTTC. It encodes CASSEAPRSSYEQYF. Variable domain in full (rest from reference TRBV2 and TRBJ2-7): EPEVTQTPSHQVTQMGQEVILRCVPISNHLYFYWYRQILGQKVEFLVSFYNNEISEKSEIFDDQFSVERPDGSNFTLKIRSTKLEDSAMYFCASSEAPRSSYEQYFGPGTRLTVT.

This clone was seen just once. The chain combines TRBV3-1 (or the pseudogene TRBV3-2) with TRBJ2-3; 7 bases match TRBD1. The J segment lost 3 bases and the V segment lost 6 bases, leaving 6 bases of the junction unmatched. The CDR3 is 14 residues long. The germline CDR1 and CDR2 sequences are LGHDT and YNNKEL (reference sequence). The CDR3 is CASRRQGRTDTQYF. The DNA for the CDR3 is TGTGCCAGCAGAAGACAGGGTAGGACAGATACGCAGTATTTT.

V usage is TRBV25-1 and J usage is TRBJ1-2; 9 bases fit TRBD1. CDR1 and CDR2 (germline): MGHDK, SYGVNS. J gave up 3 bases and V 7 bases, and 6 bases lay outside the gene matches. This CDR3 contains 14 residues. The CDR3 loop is CASTPGQGYYGYTF. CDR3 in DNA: TGTGCCAGCACCCCAGGACAGGGGTACTATGGCTACACCTTC.

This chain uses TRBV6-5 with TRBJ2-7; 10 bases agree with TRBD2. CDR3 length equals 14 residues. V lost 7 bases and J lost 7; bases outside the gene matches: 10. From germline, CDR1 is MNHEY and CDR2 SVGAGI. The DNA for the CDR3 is TGTGCCAGCACCGAGAGCGGGGGGGCCTTGGAGCAGTACTTC. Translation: CASTESGGALEQYF.

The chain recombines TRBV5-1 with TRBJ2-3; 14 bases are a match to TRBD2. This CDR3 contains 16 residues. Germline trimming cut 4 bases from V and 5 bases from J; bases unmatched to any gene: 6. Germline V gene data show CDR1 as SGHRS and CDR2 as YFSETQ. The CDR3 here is CASSTRLAGGLDTQYF. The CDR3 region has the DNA TGCGCCAGCAGCACTCGACTAGCGGGGGGGCTAGATACGCAGTATTTT. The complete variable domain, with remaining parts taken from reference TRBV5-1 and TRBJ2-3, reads KAGVTQTPRYLIKTRGQQVTLSCSPISGHRSVSWYQQTPGQGLQFLFEYFSETQRNKGNFPGRFSGRQFSNSRSEMNVSTLELGDSALYLCASSTRLAGGLDTQYFGPGTRLTVL.